This T cell receptor beta chain was found in a study of T cell repertoires in ileal Crohn's disease. Trimming stripped 7 bases from V and 1 base from J, with 4 bases between. In germline, CDR1 is MNHNS, CDR2 SASEGT. This CDR3 contains 11 residues. Lamina propria lymphocytes from surgical specimens were isolated on a density gradient before sorting. General study findings and limits: Sorted CD8 T cells held more high-frequency clones than CD4. Endoscopic recurrence occurred in every patient whose clonality exceeded 26.8%.

Comments on this clone: The antigen is undetermined.

Data came from immunoSEQ multiplex PCR; TCRdb stores just in-frame clones and leaves some out. The sample shows fewer than 6,500 clones, over 75% of them seen only once. This sequence originates from an adult with Crohn's disease. Some clones in this sample may be carry-over from other donors' samples. The sample was CD4+ T cells from ileum. The J gene is TRBJ1-1, the V gene TRBV6-1; no firm D call. The CDR3, as DNA: TGTGCCAGCATGAGGAACACTGAAGCTTTCTTT. Its protein product is CASMRNTEAFF.